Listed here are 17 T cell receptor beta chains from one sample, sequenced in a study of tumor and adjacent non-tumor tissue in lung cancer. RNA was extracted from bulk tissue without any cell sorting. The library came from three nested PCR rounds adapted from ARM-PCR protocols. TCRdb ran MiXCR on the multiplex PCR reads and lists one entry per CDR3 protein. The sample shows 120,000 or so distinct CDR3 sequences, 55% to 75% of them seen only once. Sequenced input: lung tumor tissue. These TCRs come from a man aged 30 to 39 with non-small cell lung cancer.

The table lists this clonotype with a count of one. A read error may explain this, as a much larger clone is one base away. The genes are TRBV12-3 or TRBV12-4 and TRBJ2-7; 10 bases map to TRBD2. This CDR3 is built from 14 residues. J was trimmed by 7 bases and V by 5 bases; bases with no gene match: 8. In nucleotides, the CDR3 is TGTGCCAGCAGTCAGCTAGCGGGAGCGAAAGAGCAGTACTTC. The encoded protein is CASSQLAGAKEQYF.

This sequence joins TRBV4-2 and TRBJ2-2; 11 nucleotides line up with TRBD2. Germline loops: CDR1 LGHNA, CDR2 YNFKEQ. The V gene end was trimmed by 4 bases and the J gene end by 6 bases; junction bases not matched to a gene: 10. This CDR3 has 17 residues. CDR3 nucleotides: TGTGCCAGCAGCCTGGGACTAGCGGCGATACACTCCGGGGAGCTGTTTTTT. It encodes CASSLGLAAIHSGELFF.

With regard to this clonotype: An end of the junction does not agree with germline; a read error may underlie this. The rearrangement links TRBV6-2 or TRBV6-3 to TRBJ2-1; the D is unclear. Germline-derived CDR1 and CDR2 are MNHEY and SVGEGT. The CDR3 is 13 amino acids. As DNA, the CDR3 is TGTGCCATCAGTTACTCGACCAGCAATGAGCAGTTCTTC. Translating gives CAISYSTSNEQFF.

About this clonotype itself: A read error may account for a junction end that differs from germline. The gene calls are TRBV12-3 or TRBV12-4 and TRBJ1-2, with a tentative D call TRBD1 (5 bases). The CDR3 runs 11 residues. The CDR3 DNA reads TGTGCCAACAGTTTAGGGGCTGGCTACAGCTTC. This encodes CANSLGAGYSF.

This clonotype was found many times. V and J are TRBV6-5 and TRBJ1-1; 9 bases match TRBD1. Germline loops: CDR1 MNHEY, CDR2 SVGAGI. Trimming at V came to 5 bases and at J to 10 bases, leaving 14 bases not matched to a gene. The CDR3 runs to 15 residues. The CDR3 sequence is CASSPGQGFPRRAFF. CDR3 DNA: TGTGCCAGCAGTCCGGGACAGGGATTTCCCAGGCGAGCTTTCTTT.

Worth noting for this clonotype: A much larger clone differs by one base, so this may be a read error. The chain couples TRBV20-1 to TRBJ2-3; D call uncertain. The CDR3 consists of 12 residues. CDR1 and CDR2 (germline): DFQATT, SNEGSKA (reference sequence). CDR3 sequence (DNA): TGCAGTGCTGGAGAAACAGAGGTTACGCAGTATTTT. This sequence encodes CSAGETEVTQYF.

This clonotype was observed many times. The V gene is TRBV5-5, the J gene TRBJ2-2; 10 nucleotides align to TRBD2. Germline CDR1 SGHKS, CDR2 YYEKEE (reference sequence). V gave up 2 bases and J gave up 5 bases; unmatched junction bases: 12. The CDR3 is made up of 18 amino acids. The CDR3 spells CASSFKVSSGGRTGELFF. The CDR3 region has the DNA TGTGCCAGCAGCTTCAAAGTTTCTAGCGGGGGCCGGACCGGGGAGCTGTTTTTT.

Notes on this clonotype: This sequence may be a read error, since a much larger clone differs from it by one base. The CDR3 here is CSARTHYEQYF. The CDR3 DNA reads as TGCAGTGCTAGAACACACTACGAGCAGTACTTC. This chain links TRBV20-1 with TRBJ2-7; D gene unclear. CDR1 and CDR2 from the germline V gene are DFQATT and SNEGSKA (reference sequence). The CDR3 contains 11 residues. Deletions cut 2 bases from V and 3 bases from J, with 5 bases between.

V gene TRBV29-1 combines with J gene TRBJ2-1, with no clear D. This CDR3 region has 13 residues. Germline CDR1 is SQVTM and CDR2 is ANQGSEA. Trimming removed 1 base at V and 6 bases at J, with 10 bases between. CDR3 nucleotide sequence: TGCAGCGTTGAAGGGTTAAGTCTCAATGAGCAGTTCTTC. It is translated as CSVEGLSLNEQFF.

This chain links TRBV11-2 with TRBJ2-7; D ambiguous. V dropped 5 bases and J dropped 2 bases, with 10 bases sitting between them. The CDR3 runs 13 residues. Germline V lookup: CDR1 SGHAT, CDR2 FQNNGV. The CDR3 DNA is TGTGCCAGCAGCCGGGTAAGGGCCTACGAGCAGTACTTC. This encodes CASSRVRAYEQYF.

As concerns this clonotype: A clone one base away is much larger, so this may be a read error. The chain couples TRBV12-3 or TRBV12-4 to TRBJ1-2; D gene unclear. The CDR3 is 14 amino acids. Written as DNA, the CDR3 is TGTGCCATCAGTTCAAATCTGGGTAACTATGGCTACACCTTC. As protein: CAISSNLGNYGYTF.

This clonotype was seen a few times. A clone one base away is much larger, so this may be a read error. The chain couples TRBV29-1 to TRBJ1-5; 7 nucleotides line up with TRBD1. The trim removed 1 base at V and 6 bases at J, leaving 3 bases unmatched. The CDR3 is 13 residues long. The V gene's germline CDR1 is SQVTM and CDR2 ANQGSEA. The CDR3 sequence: CSVEGGDSQPQHF. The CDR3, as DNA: TGCAGCGTTGAAGGGGGGGACAGTCAGCCCCAGCATTTT. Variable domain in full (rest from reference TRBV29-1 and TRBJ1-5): SAVISQKPSRDICQRGTSLTIQCQVDSQVTMMFWYRQQPGQSLTLIATANQGSEATYESGFVIDKFPISRPNLTFSTLTVSNMSPEDSSIYLCSVEGGDSQPQHFGDGTRLSIL.

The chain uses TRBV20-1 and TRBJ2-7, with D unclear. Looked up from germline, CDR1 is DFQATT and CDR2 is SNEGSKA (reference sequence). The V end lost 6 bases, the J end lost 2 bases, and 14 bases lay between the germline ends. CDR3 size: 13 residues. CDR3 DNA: TGCAGTGCCCCGGGCAGGACGACCTACGAGCAGTACTTC. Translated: CSAPGRTTYEQYF.

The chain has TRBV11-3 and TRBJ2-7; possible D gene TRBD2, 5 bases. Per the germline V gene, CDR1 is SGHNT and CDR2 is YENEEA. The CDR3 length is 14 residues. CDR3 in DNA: TGTACCATCAGCTCTATCCTCCGGGACTACGAGCAGTACTTC. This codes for CTISSILRDYEQYF.

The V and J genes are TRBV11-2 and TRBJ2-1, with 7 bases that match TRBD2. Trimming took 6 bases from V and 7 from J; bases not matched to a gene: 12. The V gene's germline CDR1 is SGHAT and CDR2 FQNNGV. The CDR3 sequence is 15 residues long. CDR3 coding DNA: TGTGCCAGCAGGGCGGGACTAAGAGTGAATAATGAGCAGTTCTTC. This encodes CASRAGLRVNNEQFF. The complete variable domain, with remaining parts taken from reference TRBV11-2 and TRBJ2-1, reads EAGVAQSPRYKIIEKRQSVAFWCNPISGHATLYWYQQILGQGPKLLIQFQNNGVVDDSQLPKDRFSAERLKGVDSTLKIQPAKLEDSAVYLCASRAGLRVNNEQFFGPGTRLTVL.

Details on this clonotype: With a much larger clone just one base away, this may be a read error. CDR3 in DNA: TGCAGCGTTGAGACTTCTCTAGCCAAAAACATTAAGTACTTC. Its translation: CSVETSLAKNIKYF. The rearrangement uses TRBV29-1 and TRBJ2-4; tentative D call: TRBD2 (5 bases). In germline, CDR1 is SQVTM, CDR2 ANQGSEA. This CDR3 is 14 amino acids long.

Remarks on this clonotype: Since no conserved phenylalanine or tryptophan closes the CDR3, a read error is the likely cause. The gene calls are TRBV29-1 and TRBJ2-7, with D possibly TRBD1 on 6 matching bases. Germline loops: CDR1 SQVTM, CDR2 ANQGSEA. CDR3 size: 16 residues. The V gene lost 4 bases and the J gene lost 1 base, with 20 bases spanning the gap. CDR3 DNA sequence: TGCAGCGTTGGTTCCCTCAGGGGCCTTCGATCCTACGAGCAGTACTAC. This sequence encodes CSVGSLRGLRSYEQYY.